The text below deals with one T cell receptor (beta chain). These data belong to a study of blood T cell repertoires in COVID-19. Across the study: Samples taken during acute and convalescent COVID-19 were collected in the United States, Italy and Spain. T cells, B-cell-depleted T cells, or PBMCs supplied cDNA or gDNA.

Authors' analysis steps: Cell counts per sample came from amplifying reference gene primers. Method: immunoSEQ multiplex PCR; TCRdb's copy keeps in-frame clones and lacks some. That table is the source of V, J and clone size, and D and trimming were worked out from the DNA. The table lists 380,000 or so clones, around 89% of them singletons. The CDR3 loop spans 13 amino acids. V lost 5 bases, J lost 5 bases, and 3 bases stayed unmatched. Germline V gene lookup returns CDR1 MDHEN and CDR2 SYDVKM. Sequencing was carried out using peripheral blood. The receptor comes from a man in his forties with acute or convalescent COVID-19. This chain joins TRBV28 and TRBJ1-5; 7 bases are shared with TRBD1. CDR3 coding DNA: TGTGCCAGCAGTGGACAGGTTTATCAGCCCCAGCATTTT. This translates into CASSGQVYQPQHF.